Described below is a single TCR beta chain sequence and its context. As yet, its antigen is unknown. These data originate in a study of synovial regulatory T cells in juvenile arthritis. Study results and limitations: Synovial Treg CDR3 sequences overlapped more with iaTregs than other circulating Tregs.

The roughly eleven donors had active juvenile idiopathic arthritis, with 3 polyarticular and 8 oligoarticular cases. The data were produced by immunoSEQ multiplex PCR, yet TCRdb's version contains in-frame clones alone and is incomplete. Its listing shows 7,500 to 10,000 clones. The CDR3 has 15 residues. DNA was not recorded. Germline lookup yields CDR1 SGHRS and CDR2 YFSETQ. The sequenced material came from Treg cells from blood. Subset indicated: remaining (HLA-DR-negative) circulating blood Treg cells. The chain couples TRBV5-1 to TRBJ2-2; checking the TCRdb D call of TRBD2 is not possible without DNA. The clonotype comes from a donor under 30 with juvenile idiopathic arthritis. The CDR3: CASSSRGEGAGELFF.